Listed below are T cell receptor beta chains from one sample, sequenced in a study of radiotherapy plus CTLA-4 blockade in lung cancer. Sequencing was performed with immunoSEQ multiplex PCR; in TCRdb, only in-frame clones are kept and a portion is missing. The repertoire holds 45,000 or so clones, around 72% seen once, with 3.5% in the top ten. The source material was peripheral blood, sampled from a patient treated with radiotherapy plus ipilimumab. These receptors all come from a human donor with non-small cell lung cancer who had a complete response to radiotherapy plus ipilimumab. The CDR3 runs from the conserved cysteine through the conserved F or W. A D gene is named only where the DNA matches it firmly. The size field is filled for only some rows; it gives once, few, many or a size class.

length | J | size | D | V | CDR3 | DNA
16 | TRBJ2-2 | . | TRBD2 | TRBV11-3 | CASSLITGGNTGELFF | TGTGCCAGCAGCTTAATTACGGGGGGGAACACCGGGGAGCTGTTTTTT
17 | TRBJ2-5 | . | TRBD2 | TRBV27 | CASSSGLAGGNQETQYF | TGTGCCAGCAGTTCGGGACTAGCGGGGGGAAACCAAGAGACCCAGTACTTC
13 | TRBJ1-2 | . | . | TRBV10-2 | CASSDWGYYGYTF | TGCGCCAGCAGTGACTGGGGCTACTATGGCTACACCTTC
16 | TRBJ2-3 | . | TRBD2 | TRBV7-6 | CASSLGSGGGADTQYF | TGTGCCAGCAGCCTTGGCAGCGGGGGCGGTGCAGATACGCAGTATTTT
18 | TRBJ1-4 | . | . | TRBV12-2 | CASRLALSKRQVKEKLFF | TGTGCAAGTCGCTTAGCGCTATCTAAGAGACAGGTTAAAGAAAAACTGTTTTTT
16 | TRBJ1-1 | . | . | TRBV4-1 | CASSHLLLSGNTEAFF | TGCGCCAGCAGCCATCTTCTACTTTCAGGGAACACTGAAGCTTTCTTT
12 | TRBJ1-1 | medium-sized | . | TRBV19 | CASQQGGTEAFF | TGTGCCAGTCAACAAGGGGGCACTGAAGCTTTCTTT
14 | TRBJ2-7 | . | . | TRBV5-1 | CASSLEGHPYEQYF | TGCGCCAGCAGCTTGGAGGGACACCCCTACGAGCAGTACTTC
15 | TRBJ1-2 | few | . | TRBV10-3 | CAISEGGQAHYGYTF | TGTGCCATCAGTGAAGGGGGACAAGCTCACTATGGCTACACCTTC
14 | TRBJ2-7 | . | TRBD1 | TRBV6-5 | CASSPRQGPYEQYF | TGTGCCAGCAGTCCTAGACAGGGGCCCTACGAGCAGTACTTC
13 | TRBJ1-1 | . | TRBD1 | TRBV2 | CASKGQGLTEAFF | TGTGCCAGCAAGGGACAGGGATTGACTGAAGCTTTCTTT
16 | TRBJ1-2 | . | TRBD1 | TRBV4-3 | CASSQQTGTASYGYTF | TGCGCCAGCAGCCAGCAAACCGGGACAGCATCCTATGGCTACACCTTC
13 | TRBJ2-2 | . | . | TRBV6-5 | CASSRGNTGELFF | TGTGCCAGCAGTAGGGGGAACACCGGGGAGCTGTTTTTT
16 | TRBJ2-3 | . | TRBD2 | TRBV10-1 | CASSRGLAESTDTQYF | TGCGCCAGCAGTCGGGGACTAGCGGAAAGCACAGATACGCAGTATTTT
11 | TRBJ2-7 | . | . | TRBV20-1 | CSVHDSYEQYF | TGCAGTGTTCACGACAGTTACGAGCAGTACTTC
15 | TRBJ1-5 | . | TRBD1 | TRBV2 | CASSLQGAGNQPQHF | TGTGCCAGCAGTCTACAGGGGGCTGGCAATCAGCCCCAGCATTTT
16 | TRBJ2-2 | . | . | TRBV7-9 | CASSLVSGLNTGELFF | TGTGCCAGCAGCTTAGTTAGCGGTTTAAACACCGGGGAGCTGTTTTTT
15 | TRBJ1-2 | . | . | TRBV27 | CASSSDGGGKIVYTF | TGTGCCAGCAGTTCCGACGGCGGGGGTAAGATTGTCTACACCTTC
16 | TRBJ2-5 | . | TRBD2 | TRBV7-9 | CASSRPAGASQETQYF | TGTGCCAGCAGTCGGCCAGCGGGAGCCTCTCAAGAGACCCAGTACTTC
15 | TRBJ1-2 | . | . | TRBV15 | CATSRDFRINYGYTF | TGTGCCACCAGCAGAGATTTCAGAATTAACTATGGCTACACCTTC
16 | TRBJ2-7 | . | TRBD1 | TRBV28 | CASSHFRDRDWYEQYF | TGTGCCAGCAGCCATTTCCGGGACAGGGATTGGTACGAGCAGTACTTC
12 | TRBJ2-5 | . | . | TRBV5-1 | CASSLGPEGQYF | TGCGCCAGCAGCTTGGGGCCTGAGGGCCAGTACTTC
14 | TRBJ1-6 | . | . | TRBV27 | CASTIGGLNSPLHF | TGTGCCAGCACCATTGGAGGGTTAAATTCACCCCTCCACTTT
16 | TRBJ2-7 | . | . | TRBV4-3 | CASSQDFRGSSYEQYF | TGCGCCAGCAGCCAAGATTTCCGGGGAAGCTCCTACGAGCAGTACTTC
16 | TRBJ1-2 | . | . | TRBV9 | CASSVDLLAPYAGYTF | TGTGCCAGCAGCGTAGACCTCCTTGCCCCTTATGCGGGCTACACCTTC
15 | TRBJ1-4 | . | . | TRBV7-9 | CASTLRSLLGEKLFF | TGTGCCAGCACCTTGAGGTCCCTACTCGGGGAAAAACTGTTTTTT
16 | TRBJ2-5 | . | TRBD1 | TRBV6-1 | CASSAHRQGSQETQYF | TGTGCCAGCAGTGCTCATAGACAGGGATCACAAGAGACCCAGTACTTC
15 | TRBJ2-2 | . | TRBD2 | TRBV6-5 | CASSLGTINTGELFF | TGTGCCAGCAGTCTCGGGACTATAAACACCGGGGAGCTGTTTTTT
17 | TRBJ2-5 | once | TRBD2 | TRBV5-1 | CASSTPWTSGPQETQYF | TGCGCCAGCAGCACCCCCTGGACTAGCGGGCCCCAAGAGACCCAGTACTTC
14 | TRBJ2-1 | . | TRBD2 | TRBV5-4 | CASRLGLAGLEQFF | TGTGCCAGCAGATTGGGACTAGCGGGGTTAGAGCAGTTCTTC
15 | TRBJ2-7 | . | TRBD1 | TRBV7-9 | CASSLGDRQSYEQYF | TGTGCCAGCAGCTTAGGGGACAGACAATCCTACGAGCAGTACTTC
12 | TRBJ1-2 | . | . | TRBV28 | CASSIQGYGYTF | TGTGCCAGCAGTATACAGGGCTATGGCTACACCTTC
15 | TRBJ1-6 | . | . | TRBV5-1 | CASSTGQMRDSPLHF | TGCGCCAGCAGCACGGGACAAATGAGGGATTCACCCCTCCACTTT
17 | TRBJ2-4 | medium-sized | . | TRBV21-1 | CASSPVTGPQSKNIQYF | TGTGCCAGCAGCCCGGTTACAGGGCCCCAGTCAAAAAACATTCAGTACTTC
16 | TRBJ1-1 | few | TRBD1 | TRBV7-9 | CASSLVAGQGGSGAFF | TGTGCCAGCAGCTTAGTTGCGGGACAGGGAGGGTCTGGAGCTTTCTTT
16 | TRBJ1-1 | . | . | TRBV5-1 | CASSLSGIPAQGEAFF | TGCGCCAGCAGCTTGTCAGGGATTCCCGCCCAGGGTGAAGCTTTCTTT
14 | TRBJ2-1 | . | TRBD1 | TRBV19 | CASSPGQGYNEQFF | TGTGCCAGTAGCCCTGGACAGGGTTACAATGAGCAGTTCTTC
18 | TRBJ2-1 | . | TRBD2 | TRBV5-4 | CASSRRLAGGRAYNEQFF | TGTGCCAGCAGCAGACGACTAGCGGGGGGGCGCGCCTACAATGAGCAGTTCTTC
12 | TRBJ2-5 | . | . | TRBV7-6 | CASSPARETQYF | TGTGCCAGCAGTCCCGCGAGGGAGACCCAGTACTTC
13 | TRBJ2-1 | . | TRBD1 | TRBV6-5 | CASSLGQISEQFF | TGTGCCAGCAGTTTGGGACAGATCAGTGAGCAGTTCTTC
15 | TRBJ2-1 | . | TRBD2 | TRBV4-2 | CASSGSGRGYNEQFF | TGTGCCAGCAGCGGAAGCGGGAGGGGCTACAATGAGCAGTTCTTC